Listed below are T cell receptor beta chains from one sample, sequenced in a study of OX40 agonist ivuxolimab in advanced cancers. Clones were read by immunoSEQ multiplex PCR, and TCRdb kept only the in-frame ones, dropping some. Found here are 80,000 to 100,000 clones, around 86% of them singletons; the top ten hold approximately 0.29%. The sample here was CD4+ or CD8+ T cells sorted from blood, taken in a trial of the OX40 agonist ivuxolimab. These receptors were collected from an adult with an advanced solid tumor such as melanoma, head and neck, liver or kidney cancer. Each CDR3 is given with its conserved first and last residue.

CDR3 length,J gene,V gene,CDR3 protein
16,TRBJ2-2,TRBV6-6,CASSTPGRVNTGELFF
15,TRBJ2-7,TRBV5-1,CASSDTSRSSYEQYF
12,TRBJ2-5,TRBV9,CASSLRDQTQYF
11,TRBJ2-5,TRBV5-1,CASSEQETQYF
15,TRBJ2-3,TRBV6-1,CASRGDPYGTDTQYF
12,TRBJ1-2,TRBV12-2,CASRIGPQGYTF
13,TRBJ2-7,TRBV7-8,CASSSAGQGEQYF
15,TRBJ1-1,TRBV5-1,CASRGEVGVNTEAFF
12,TRBJ1-2,TRBV28,CASSLRDYGYTF
14,TRBJ2-3,TRBV5-1,CASSLGQGRDTQYF
16,TRBJ1-1,TRBV11-2,CASSSLREGARTEAFF
15,TRBJ2-7,TRBV5-1,CASSLTGWLSYEQYF
11,TRBJ2-7,TRBV29-1,CSVGGGYEQYF
15,TRBJ2-2,TRBV6-6,CASSYDSFGTGELFF
13,TRBJ2-5,TRBV30,CAWRDRGPETQYF
18,TRBJ1-1,TRBV19,CASSVPGQGAHRYTEAFF
12,TRBJ2-1,TRBV12-5,CASGLWNGEQFF
12,TRBJ1-3,TRBV6-1,CASGDKGNTIYF
13,TRBJ2-2,TRBV12-5,CASGYGVTGELFF
16,TRBJ2-3,TRBV5-4,CASSFPSGGATDTQYF
19,TRBJ2-1,TRBV6-4,CASSALPVAGGYSYNEQFF
12,TRBJ2-4,TRBV9,CASSSPGGPSYF
14,TRBJ2-3,TRBV6-6,CASAGGRVTDTQYF
14,TRBJ1-5,TRBV9,CASSQGQGNQPQHF
15,TRBJ1-1,TRBV11-2,CASSLMGRRNTEAFF
15,TRBJ2-5,TRBV6-1,CASSAPAPKQETQYF
13,TRBJ2-7,TRBV7-2,CASSPPGRMGQYF
15,TRBJ2-5,TRBV6-5,CASSYDSGGKETQYF
12,TRBJ1-1,TRBV2,CASLGTGVEAFF
15,TRBJ2-3,TRBV10-3,CAISTATGGLDTQYF
15,TRBJ2-7,TRBV6-6,CASSPLAGGSYEQYF
15,TRBJ1-6,TRBV6-4,CASSAGGAPNSPLHF
19,TRBJ2-3,TRBV11-2,CASSLDLAGSGGSTDTQYF
13,TRBJ1-4,TRBV18,CASSPSGNEKLFF
19,TRBJ2-5,TRBV6-1,CASSAWGGLSGQYQETQYF
15,TRBJ1-1,TRBV5-4,CASISMGGMDTEAFF
17,TRBJ2-5,TRBV7-2,CASSFFLIGAGQETQYF
16,TRBJ1-2,TRBV6-8,CASRRDWPGQAKSYTF
13,TRBJ2-7,TRBV18,CASSQDRSGEQYF
14,TRBJ1-3,TRBV6-1,CASSIKGAGNTIYF
16,TRBJ1-4,TRBV7-9,CASSLFLSQGNEKLFF
16,TRBJ2-7,TRBV4-2,CASSQEGRGLSYEQYF
14,TRBJ1-2,TRBV7-9,CASSPSGAGYGYTF
13,TRBJ2-1,TRBV11-3,CASSPSSPGEQFF
19,TRBJ1-2,TRBV9,CASSVVPTFGGEGGYGYTF
14,TRBJ1-6,TRBV11-2,CASSSRTGNSPLHF
16,TRBJ1-6,TRBV10-3,CAIRGDSTPYNSPLHF
14,TRBJ2-7,TRBV5-4,CASSLGQQTYEQYF
14,TRBJ1-1,TRBV15,CATSRDTGGAEAFF
13,TRBJ1-6,TRBV7-3,CASSAGQNSPLHF
12,TRBJ2-5,TRBV5-4,CASSLAGQAQYF
15,TRBJ1-1,TRBV18,CASSLNRGGDTEAFF
13,TRBJ2-7,TRBV6-6,CAIKGPGGSEQYF